Here is one TCR beta chain with its context. Its cognate antigen is unknown. Per the germline V gene, CDR1 is MGHDK and CDR2 is SYGVNS. CDR3 length equals 16 residues. Trimming removed 5 bases from V and 2 bases from J, with 16 bases in between. The data stem from a study of OX40 agonist ivuxolimab in advanced cancers. Findings and caveats of the study: Certain nonresponders additionally had low normalized T-cell clonal expansion.

TCRdb keeps only in-frame clones here, not all; method: immunoSEQ multiplex PCR. The sample has about 150,000 clones, approximately 94% seen once. The rearrangement uses TRBV25-1 and TRBJ1-3; D is perhaps TRBD1 (5 bases). The specimen comprised CD4+ or CD8+ T cells sorted from blood, sampled in a trial of the OX40 agonist ivuxolimab. This clonotype was obtained from an adult with an advanced solid tumor such as melanoma, head and neck, liver or kidney cancer. CDR3 in DNA: TGTGCCAGCAGTCCTCACGGTACAGGAGCTGGAAACACCATATATTTT. Translating gives CASSPHGTGAGNTIYF.